This is a list of T cell receptor beta chains from one sample in a study of radiotherapy plus CTLA-4 blockade in lung cancer. Assay used: immunoSEQ multiplex PCR; TCRdb lists only in-frame clones, some missing. In the table there are some 73,000 clones, less than 85% of which are singletons. The specimen was peripheral blood, collected from a patient treated with radiotherapy plus ipilimumab. All receptors come from a human donor with non-small cell lung cancer whose response to radiotherapy plus ipilimumab could not be evaluated. Each CDR3 is given with its conserved first and last residue. The D gene is left open where the match is weak. Clone size, where shown, is once, few, many, or a class for clones that have expanded.

V gene	clone size	D gene	J gene	CDR3 protein	CDR3 DNA
TRBV2	-	-	TRBJ2-5	CASRRRTIYQETQYF	TGTGCCAGCAGGCGCCGCACGATCTACCAAGAGACCCAGTACTTC
TRBV5-6	-	-	TRBJ1-1	CASSLQGGTEAFF	TGTGCCAGCAGCTTGCAGGGCGGCACTGAAGCTTTCTTT
TRBV7-6	-	-	TRBJ1-2	CASSLTPRGGYTF	TGTGCCAGCAGCTTAACACCCCGGGGGGGCTACACCTTC
TRBV11-3	-	-	TRBJ2-2	CASSLESGNTGELFF	TGTGCCAGCAGCTTAGAGTCAGGGAACACCGGGGAGCTGTTTTTT
TRBV4-2	-	TRBD1	TRBJ2-5	CASSSTGGRQETQYF	TGTGCCAGCAGCTCAACAGGGGGGCGTCAAGAGACCCAGTACTTC
TRBV6-6	-	TRBD1	TRBJ2-1	CASSTGTGGDEQFF	TGTGCCAGCAGTACGGGGACAGGGGGGGATGAGCAGTTCTTC
TRBV19	-	-	TRBJ2-7	CASSHSASYEQYF	TGTGCCAGTAGTCACAGTGCCTCCTACGAGCAGTACTTC
TRBV11-2	-	-	TRBJ2-7	CASSLERQALRQYF	TGTGCCAGCAGCTTAGAGCGCCAGGCCCTAAGGCAGTACTTC
TRBV5-6	once	-	TRBJ2-7	CASSLGPDEQYF	TGTGCCAGCAGCTTGGGTCCCGACGAGCAGTACTTC
TRBV11-2	-	TRBD1	TRBJ2-7	CASSLDRGQGARYEQYF	TGTGCCAGCAGCTTAGATCGGGGACAGGGGGCGCGGTACGAGCAGTACTTC
TRBV6-5	-	-	TRBJ1-1	CASRVQGRTEAFF	TGTGCCAGCAGGGTCCAGGGGCGGACTGAAGCTTTCTTT